This entry is about one TCR beta chain. In its sample, this clonotype was seen many times. The clone's antigen remains unknown. Per-nucleotide qualities are absent, and no much larger clonotype sits a single base away. This sample was included in a study of T cell repertoires in cytomegalovirus infection (dated by TCRdb to about 2019). About the investigation overall: The HLA type of each donor mattered for the analysis, because public TCR beta signatures pointed to carriage of CMV infection along with the matching HLA type.

The full study reports these points: In the ex vivo response, HLA-C-restricted CMV-specific TCR beta clonotypes were dominant, and in two of eight donors the single most frequent clonotype came from this HLA-C-restricted group. Cumulative frequency of public TCR beta family members discriminated carriers of CMV infection plus the relevant HLA type in this cohort and an independent approximately 350-donor cohort.

Here V drops 10 bases and J drops 0 bases, and the junction holds 14 bases not matched to any gene. Reading from cysteine to phenylalanine, the CDR3 counts 16 amino acids. The kept DNA is CDR3 alone, 48 bases in frame from the first base. The germline V gene encodes CDR1 SGHVS and CDR2 FQNEAQ. Reads for this sample came from an Illumina HiSeq 1500. In TCRdb, the public reads were trimmed at Q25 with fastp and aligned with MiXCR, with productive beta chains retained. Entries are consolidated by CDR3 protein sequence, retaining the most common genes and DNA. The table for this sample lists under 600,000 distinct CDR3 sequences; 16% of them were counted only once. Of the sample, 20% to 30% is held by the ten largest clones.

The specimen was CD8+ T cells from PBMCs. This chain joins TRBV7-8 to TRBJ1-2; 7 bases in between match TRBD1. This receptor was obtained from a human donor in good health (CMV status not recorded). Some clones in this sample may be carry-over from other donors' samples. In nucleotide form, the sequence is TGTGCCATCAACCACGGGGACAGACTTTCTAACTATGGCTACACCTTC. It encodes CAINHGDRLSNYGYTF.